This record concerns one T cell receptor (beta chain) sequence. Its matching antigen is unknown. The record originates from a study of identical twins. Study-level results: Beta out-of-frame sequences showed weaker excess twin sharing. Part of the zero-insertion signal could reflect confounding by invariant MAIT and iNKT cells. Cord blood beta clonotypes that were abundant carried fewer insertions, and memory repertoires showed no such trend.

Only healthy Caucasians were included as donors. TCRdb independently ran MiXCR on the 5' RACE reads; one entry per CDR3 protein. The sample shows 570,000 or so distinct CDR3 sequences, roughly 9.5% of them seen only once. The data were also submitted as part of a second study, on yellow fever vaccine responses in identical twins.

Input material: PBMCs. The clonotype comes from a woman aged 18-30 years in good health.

The CDR3 DNA reads TGTGCCAGCAGTTTACCCTTATTAGAGACCCAGTACTTC. Encoded protein: CASSLPLLETQYF. This chain joins TRBV12-3 or TRBV12-4 and TRBJ2-5, with no clear D. V was shortened by 2 bases and J by 4 bases, with 8 bases between the two germline ends. This CDR3 has 13 amino acids.